This T cell receptor beta chain is from a study of blood T cells in healthy people across ages. V lost 2 bases and J lost 3, with 18 bases in between. Germline V lookup: CDR1 KGHDR, CDR2 SFDVKD. The CDR3 runs to 17 residues. Primers used in a second PCR of roughly 7 to 12 cycles were a sample-barcoded 5' primer and a J-beta primer mix. Every single cDNA molecule received a tag from a template-switch adaptor with 12 random nucleotides. MiXCR, run by TCRdb on the 5' RACE reads, gives a single entry per CDR3 protein. The sample includes 500,000 to 600,000 distinct CDR3 sequences, about 26% seen only once; the top ten take around a sixth.

What was sequenced was blood. The rearrangement uses TRBV24-1 and TRBJ2-5, with TRBD2 as a possible D gene (8 bases). The clonotype comes from a woman aged 70-85 years in good health. CDR3 sequence: CATSDSGGGKSEETQYF. For the CDR3, the DNA is TGTGCCACCAGTGATTCGGGAGGGGGCAAATCGGAAGAGACCCAGTACTTC.